This T cell receptor (beta chain) came from a study of PD-L1 blockade in urothelial cancer. Across the whole study: Males with urothelial cancer arising in the bladder constituted most of the roughly 30 patients. At 3 weeks (second dose) and 6 weeks after starting treatment, blood was analyzed.

Study findings and constraints: Pretreatment blood TCR clonality under the median forecast improved survival.

Concerning this clone: As yet, its antigen is unknown.

The time point here: pretreatment peripheral blood. The repertoire was sequenced with immunoSEQ multiplex PCR; TCRdb's copy has only in-frame clones and lacks some. The sample consists of about 87,000 clones, more than 70% of them appearing once. Source: PBMCs, taken around atezolizumab (anti-PD-L1) treatment. This TCR was sampled from a woman of 80 years or more with urothelial cancer.

The CDR3 DNA reads TGCGCCAGCAGCTCGCCCGGTTTGAGGGACAGATCCTACGAGCAGTACTTC. It specifies CASSSPGLRDRSYEQYF. The J gene is TRBJ2-7, the V gene TRBV5-1, with 7 bases aligning to TRBD1. Germline V gene sequence: CDR1 SGHRS, CDR2 YFSETQ. Germline trimming cut 3 bases from V and 1 base from J; bases unmatched to any gene: 13. CDR3 length equals 17 residues. The full variable domain, with the rest looked up from reference TRBV5-1 and TRBJ2-7, is KAGVTQTPRYLIKTRGQQVTLSCSPISGHRSVSWYQQTPGQGLQFLFEYFSETQRNKGNFPGRFSGRQFSNSRSEMNVSTLELGDSALYLCASSSPGLRDRSYEQYFGPGTRLTVT.